These 2 T cell receptor beta chains came from one sample sequenced in a study of T cell responses to AZD1222 COVID-19 vaccine. Sequencing was performed with immunoSEQ multiplex PCR; in TCRdb, only in-frame clones are kept and a portion is missing. The top ten clones hold approximately 0.6% of a sample with roughly 180,000 clones, roughly 94% of them seen once. The sample consisted of peripheral blood, taken on day 0 of AZD1222 vaccination. These TCRs come from an adult in good health.

The V and J genes are TRBV6-1 and TRBJ2-3; 7 positions agree with TRBD2. In germline, CDR1 is MNHNS, CDR2 SASEGT. The CDR3 runs to 15 residues. V lost 2 bases, J lost 6 bases, and 8 bases stayed unmatched. CDR3 bases: TGTGCCAGCAGTGAATTAACGGGAGGAGGGGATACGCAGTATTTT. It encodes CASSELTGGGDTQYF.

The CDR3 sequence: CASSPEGGSNQPQHF. DNA for the CDR3: TGTGCCAGCAGCCCAGAAGGGGGCTCCAATCAGCCCCAGCATTTT. V and J are TRBV7-3 and TRBJ1-5; 7 nucleotides line up with TRBD1. The CDR3 sequence is 15 residues long. After removal of 5 bases from V and 3 bases from J, the junction contained 7 bases not matched to a gene. Per the germline V gene, CDR1 is SGHTA and CDR2 is FQGTGA.